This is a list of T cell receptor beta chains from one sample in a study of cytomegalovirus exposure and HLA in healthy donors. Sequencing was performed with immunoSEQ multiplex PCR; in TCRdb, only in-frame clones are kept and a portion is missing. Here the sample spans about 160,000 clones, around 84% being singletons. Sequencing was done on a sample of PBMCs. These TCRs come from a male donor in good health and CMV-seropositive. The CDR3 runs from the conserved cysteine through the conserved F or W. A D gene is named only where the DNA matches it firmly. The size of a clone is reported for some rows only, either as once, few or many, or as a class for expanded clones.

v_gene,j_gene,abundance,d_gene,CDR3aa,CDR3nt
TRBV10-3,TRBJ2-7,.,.,CAIVDSRTYEQYF,TGTGCCATCGTGGACAGCCGGACCTACGAGCAGTACTTC
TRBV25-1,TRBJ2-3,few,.,CASSGRGSDTQYF,TGTGCCAGCAGCGGGAGAGGGTCAGATACGCAGTATTTT
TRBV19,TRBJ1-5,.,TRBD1,CASTPRTGLVHQPQHF,TGTGCCAGTACTCCGAGGACAGGGCTGGTTCATCAGCCCCAGCATTTT
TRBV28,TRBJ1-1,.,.,CASSLTEAFF,TGTGCCAGCAGTCTCACTGAAGCTTTCTTT
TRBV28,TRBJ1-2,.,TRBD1,CASSPGQGIYGYTF,TGTGCCAGCAGCCCGGGACAGGGGATCTATGGCTACACCTTC
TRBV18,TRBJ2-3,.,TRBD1,CASSPLNRGADTQYF,TGTGCCAGCTCACCACTGAACAGGGGCGCGGATACGCAGTATTTT
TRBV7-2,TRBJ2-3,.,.,CASSSYGSRGTDTQYF,TGTGCCAGCAGCTCCTACGGGAGTCGAGGGACAGATACGCAGTATTTT
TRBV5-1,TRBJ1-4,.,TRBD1,CASSLRSPGQEPYGLFF,TGCGCCAGCAGCTTACGATCCCCGGGACAGGAACCGTATGGACTGTTTTTT
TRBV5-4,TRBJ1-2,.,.,CASSLPDSPGYTF,TGTGCCAGCAGCTTGCCCGACAGCCCGGGCTACACCTTC
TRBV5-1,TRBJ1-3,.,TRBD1,CASSEGQEENTIYF,TGCGCCAGCAGCGAGGGACAGGAGGAAAACACCATATATTTT
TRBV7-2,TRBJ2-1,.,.,CASSFVPARDEQFF,TGTGCCAGCAGCTTTGTTCCCGCGAGGGATGAGCAGTTCTTC
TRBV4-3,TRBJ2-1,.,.,CASSRRGRGDNEQFF,TGCGCCAGCAGCCGGAGGGGGCGCGGTGACAATGAGCAGTTCTTC
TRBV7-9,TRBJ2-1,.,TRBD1,CASSTGQGIGNEQFF,TGTGCCAGCAGCACCGGACAGGGGATAGGTAATGAGCAGTTCTTC
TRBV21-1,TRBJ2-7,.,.,CASSRDGGSYEQYF,TGTGCCAGCAGCAGGGACGGGGGCTCCTACGAGCAGTACTTC
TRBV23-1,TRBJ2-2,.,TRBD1,CASSPATGDHTGELFF,TGCGCCAGCAGTCCAGCGACAGGGGATCACACCGGGGAGCTGTTTTTT
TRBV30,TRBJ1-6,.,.,CAWTGWHSYNSPLHF,TGTGCCTGGACAGGATGGCACTCCTATAATTCACCCCTCCACTTT
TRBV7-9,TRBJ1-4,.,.,CASSTRGLTNEKLFF,TGTGCCAGCAGCACGAGGGGGTTAACTAATGAAAAACTGTTTTTT
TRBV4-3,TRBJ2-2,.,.,CASSQDMRLRTGELFF,TGCGCCAGCAGCCAAGATATGAGACTGAGAACCGGGGAGCTGTTTTTT
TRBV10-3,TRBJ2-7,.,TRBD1,CATTRDRGSHEQYF,TGTGCCACCACCCGGGACAGGGGGAGCCACGAGCAGTACTTC
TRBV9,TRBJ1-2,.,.,CASSGPDSNYGYTF,TGTGCCAGCAGCGGCCCGGACAGTAACTATGGCTACACCTTC
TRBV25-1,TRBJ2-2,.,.,CASSLTGELFF,TGTGCCAGCAGCCTCACCGGGGAGCTGTTTTTT
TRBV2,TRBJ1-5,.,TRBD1,CASSERTGYSNQPQHF,TGTGCCAGCAGTGAAAGGACAGGGTATAGCAATCAGCCCCAGCATTTT
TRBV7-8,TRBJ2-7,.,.,CASSLLGTRGYEQYF,TGTGCCAGCAGCTTACTTGGGACAAGAGGCTACGAGCAGTACTTC
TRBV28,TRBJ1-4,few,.,CASGGHVNEKLFF,TGTGCTTCTGGGGGACATGTTAATGAAAAACTGTTTTTT
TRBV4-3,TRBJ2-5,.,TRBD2,CASSPMASGEETQYF,TGCGCCAGCAGCCCTATGGCTAGCGGGGAAGAGACCCAGTACTTC
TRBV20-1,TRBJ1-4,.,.,CSAGVNGLF,TGCAGTGCCGGGGTAAACGGCCTTTTT
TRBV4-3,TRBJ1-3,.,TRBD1,CASSQEDRGLGNTIYF,TGCGCCAGCAGCCAAGAGGACAGGGGGCTTGGAAACACCATATATTTT
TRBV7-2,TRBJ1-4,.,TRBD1,CASSLAPPGTGDEKLFF,TGTGCCAGCAGCTTAGCCCCCCCGGGGACAGGGGATGAAAAACTGTTTTTT
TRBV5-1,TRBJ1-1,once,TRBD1,CASSLMGQPNTEAFF,TGCGCCAGCAGCTTGATGGGACAGCCGAACACTGAAGCTTTCTTT
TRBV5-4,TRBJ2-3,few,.,CASRPGTARDTQYF,TGTGCCAGCAGGCCCGGGACTGCCAGAGATACGCAGTATTTT
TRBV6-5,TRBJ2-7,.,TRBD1,CASSYDRDRYEQYF,TGTGCCAGCAGTTATGACAGGGATCGGTACGAGCAGTACTTC
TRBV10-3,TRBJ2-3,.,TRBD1,CAITQGAFRPDTQYF,TGTGCCATCACACAGGGGGCATTTCGCCCAGATACGCAGTATTTT
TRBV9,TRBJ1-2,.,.,CASSGEDRFGNGYTF,TGTGCCAGCAGCGGAGAAGACAGGTTCGGGAATGGCTACACCTTC
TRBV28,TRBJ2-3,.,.,CASSGLSGTQYF,TGTGCCAGCAGTGGTCTCTCAGGTACGCAGTATTTT
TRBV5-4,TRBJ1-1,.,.,CASSPRGMNTEAFF,TGTGCCAGCAGCCCCCGGGGGATGAACACTGAAGCTTTCTTT
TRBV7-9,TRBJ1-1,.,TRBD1,CASSPSGTEDTEAFF,TGTGCCAGCAGCCCCTCCGGGACAGAGGACACTGAAGCTTTCTTT
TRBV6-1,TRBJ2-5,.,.,CASSETRTVGETQYF,TGTGCCAGCAGTGAAACCCGGACAGTTGGAGAGACCCAGTACTTC